Each of the 27 T cell receptor beta chains below was sequenced from the same sample in a study of early T cells in non-severe SARS-CoV-2 infection. TCRdb independently ran MiXCR on the 5' RACE reads; one entry per CDR3 protein. This sample has tens of thousands of distinct CDR3 sequences, with 10% to 15% found just once. The sequenced sample was whole blood. Receptor source: an adult who was a healthcare worker with PCR-confirmed SARS-CoV-2 infection or an uninfected control (not recorded which).

This chain links TRBV18 with TRBJ2-1; possibly TRBD2 for D (6 bases). CDR3 length: 14 amino acids. Germline assignment: CDR1 KGHSH and CDR2 LQKENI. V was trimmed by 0 bases and J by 10 bases, leaving 13 bases between them. In DNA, the CDR3 is TGTGCCAGCTCACCACCGTCCGGGGGAGTCGAGCAGTTCTTC. Translated, it gives CASSPPSGGVEQFF.

Regarding this clonotype: This may arise from a read error, as a much more abundant clone is one base away. The chain has TRBV3-1 and TRBJ2-1; no definite D call. The CDR3 loop spans 14 amino acids. Germline assignment: CDR1 LGHDT and CDR2 YNNKEL (reference sequence). In DNA form, the CDR3 reads TGTGCCGGCAGCCAAGATAGTGTGGCAAATGAGCAGTTCTTC. This gives the protein CAGSQDSVANEQFF.

This clonotype was seen more than once but under ten times. In DNA, the CDR3 is TGCAGCGTTGAAAGTCCCACTGGAAACACCATATATTTT. As protein: CSVESPTGNTIYF. V usage is TRBV29-1 and J usage is TRBJ1-3, with D hard to call. V lost 2 bases, J lost 2 bases, and 7 bases lay in between. Germline V gene lookup returns CDR1 SQVTM and CDR2 ANQGSEA. This CDR3 has 13 amino acids.

This clonotype was seen repeatedly, ten times or more. This chain uses TRBV14 with TRBJ2-7; D is possibly TRBD1 (5 bases). The CDR3 has 14 amino acids. CDR1 SGHDN and CDR2 FVKESK come from the germline V gene. V was clipped by 4 bases and J by 2 bases, with 12 bases between them. CDR3 residues: CASSLGVPPYEQYF. CDR3 coding DNA: TGTGCCAGCAGCCTAGGGGTCCCACCCTACGAGCAGTACTTC.

The sample holds many counts of this clonotype. The gene calls are TRBV6-2 or TRBV6-3 and TRBJ1-2; TRBD1 matches at 7 bases. CDR1 is MNHEY and CDR2 is SVGEGT in the germline V gene. The length of the CDR3 is 16 residues. The V segment lost 8 bases and the J segment 3 bases; nucleotides outside the gene matches: 15. CDR3 loop: CASFDRTGTADYGYTF. CDR3 nucleotides: TGTGCCAGCTTCGATCGGACAGGCACAGCGGACTATGGCTACACCTTC.

The chain has TRBV7-9 and TRBJ2-1; 9 bases fit TRBD2. This CDR3 comprises 17 residues. From germline, CDR1 is SEHNR and CDR2 FQNEAQ (reference sequence). The ends lost 5 bases at V and 3 bases at J; junction bases unmatched: 11. The DNA for the CDR3 is TGTGCCAGCAGCACCAGGACTAGCGCACACCTCTACAATGAGCAGTTCTTC. Its protein is CASSTRTSAHLYNEQFF.

The V call is TRBV28, the J call TRBJ2-3, with TRBD2 identical over 7 bases. V shed 10 bases and J 0 bases; nucleotides not matched to a gene: 28. Germline V CDR1 and CDR2: MDHEN, SYDVKM. The CDR3 is made up of 21 amino acids. The CDR3: CATTGSLPPAGLADSTDTQYF. As DNA, the CDR3 is TGTGCCACCACGGGGTCTCTTCCCCCGGCGGGGCTAGCGGACAGCACAGATACGCAGTATTTT.

V usage is TRBV5-6 and J usage is TRBJ1-1, with D maybe TRBD1 (5 bases). Between the trimmed V and J ends, which lost 0 bases and 6 bases, there was a span of 12 bases. CDR3 length: 14 residues. Germline loops: CDR1 SGHDT, CDR2 YYEEEE. The CDR3 nucleotides are TGTGCCAGCAGCTTGGGACAGAAAAACGCTGAAGCTTTCTTT. It translates to CASSLGQKNAEAFF.

This clonotype appeared a few times. This chain joins TRBV20-1 and TRBJ1-1; possible D gene TRBD1, 5 bases. V lost 8 bases to trimming and J lost 1 base, with 11 bases between them. From germline, CDR1 is DFQATT and CDR2 SNEGSKA (reference sequence). CDR3 size: 12 residues. CDR3 coding DNA: TGCAGTCCCAGGGACGGGAACACTGAAGCTTTCTTT. It is translated as CSPRDGNTEAFF.

The chain joins TRBV4-3 to TRBJ2-3; D is perhaps TRBD2 (5 bases). The CDR3 consists of 15 residues. Germline loops: CDR1 LGHNA, CDR2 YSLEER. V was clipped by 2 bases and J by 6 bases, with 15 bases between them. The CDR3 sequence is CASSQRASSEDTQYF. The CDR3, as DNA: TGCGCCAGCAGCCAAAGAGCTAGCTCGGAGGATACGCAGTATTTT.

This clonotype occurred many times. This sequence joins TRBV18 and TRBJ1-5, with no clear D. The germline gives CDR1 KGHSH, CDR2 LQKENI. The CDR3 has 13 amino acids. The V gene lost 6 bases and the J gene lost 5 bases, with 11 bases spanning the gap. The CDR3 reads CASSHMSDQPQHF. The DNA of the CDR3 is TGTGCCAGCTCCCACATGTCTGATCAGCCCCAGCATTTT.

This clonotype was observed a few times. V and J are TRBV6-2 or TRBV6-3 and TRBJ2-1; the D gene is possibly TRBD1 (5 bases). CDR3 length: 15 amino acids. The germline gives CDR1 MNHEY, CDR2 SVGEGT. The ends were cut back, 2 bases at V and 4 bases at J, with 12 bases in the middle. CDR3 amino acids: CASSYGLGPYNEQFF. The CDR3 DNA sequence: TGTGCCAGCAGTTACGGTTTGGGGCCTTACAATGAGCAGTTCTTC.

A few counts support this clonotype. The genes are TRBV29-1 and TRBJ1-1; 11 bases are a match to TRBD1. The CDR3 contains 16 residues. Germline loops: CDR1 SQVTM, CDR2 ANQGSEA. The ends lost 6 bases at V and 0 bases at J; junction bases unmatched: 9. This chain's CDR3 is CSVPARTGGLNTEAFF. The CDR3 DNA reads TGCAGCGTACCCGCCCGGACAGGGGGCTTGAACACTGAAGCTTTCTTT.

This clonotype was seen ten or more times. This rearrangement joins TRBV18 to TRBJ1-1, with 8 nucleotides matching TRBD1. V lost 5 bases and J lost 0; bases outside the gene matches: 2. Looked up from germline, CDR1 is KGHSH and CDR2 is LQKENI. This CDR3 comprises 14 residues. Written as DNA, the CDR3 is TGTGCCAGCTCAAGACAGGGGATGAACACTGAAGCTTTCTTT. Translation: CASSRQGMNTEAFF.

The chain combines TRBV10-3 with TRBJ2-7; perhaps TRBD2 as D (6 bases). This CDR3 comprises 14 residues. Germline assignment: CDR1 ENHRY and CDR2 SYGVKD. Trimming removed 7 bases at V and 6 bases at J, with 19 bases between. This CDR3 reads CAIKPLADSAEQYF. The CDR3 region has the DNA TGTGCCATCAAGCCTTTAGCGGATTCGGCCGAGCAGTACTTC.

This clonotype was counted ten times or more. V is TRBV19 and J is TRBJ1-5; D possibly corresponds to TRBD1 (6 bases). Trimming removed 7 bases at V and 0 bases at J, with 10 bases between. The germline V gene has CDR1 LNHDA and CDR2 SQIVND (reference sequence). The CDR3 has 14 residues. CDR3 nucleotides: TGTGCCAGTACAGGGGACTATAGCAATCAGCCCCAGCATTTT. Translation: CASTGDYSNQPQHF. Full variable domain (outside the CDR3, taken from reference TRBV19 and TRBJ1-5): DGGITQSPKYLFRKEGQNVTLSCEQNLNHDAMYWYRQDPGQGLRLIYYSQIVNDFQKGDIAEGYSVSREKKESFPLTVTSAQKNPTAFYLCASTGDYSNQPQHFGDGTRLSIL.

This clonotype was counted ten times or more. The chain has TRBV10-3 and TRBJ2-2; the D is unclear. The V gene's germline CDR1 is ENHRY and CDR2 SYGVKD. The V and J ends lost 3 bases and 4 bases respectively, with 3 bases between them. This CDR3 spans 12 amino acids. CDR3 sequence: CAISDTTGELFF. CDR3 sequence (DNA): TGTGCCATCAGTGACACCACCGGGGAGCTGTTTTTT.

This clonotype was counted at least ten times. The rearrangement links TRBV21-1 to TRBJ1-2; TRBD1 reflects the table's D call only, with no check against the DNA. TRBV21-1 is tagged as a pseudogene. The CDR3 covers 15 residues. Here the CDR3 DNA reads TGTGCCAGCAGCCAGCATAGGGGCTCCAACTATGGCTACACCTTC. Translated: CASSQHRGSNYGYTF.

This clonotype is large (0.1 to 1%) within its sample. The chain carries TRBV28 and TRBJ2-6; D is ambiguous. The germline V gene encodes CDR1 MDHEN and CDR2 SYDVKM. V was cut by 5 bases and J by 4 bases, with 12 bases left in between. The CDR3 has 15 residues. The CDR3 DNA follows: TGTGCCAGCAGTCTCACAGTTTCCGGGGCCAACGTCCTGACTTTC. Its translation is CASSLTVSGANVLTF. The full variable domain, rest sourced from reference TRBV28 and TRBJ2-6, is DVKVTQSSRYLVKRTGEKVFLECVQDMDHENMFWYRQDPGLGLRLIYFSYDVKMKEKGDIPEGYSVSREKKERFSLILESASTNQTSMYLCASSLTVSGANVLTFGAGSRLTVL.

At least ten counts were recorded for this clonotype. The chain employs TRBV7-2 and TRBJ1-6; D unresolved. This CDR3 region has 12 residues. V was cut by 11 bases and J by 6 bases, with 11 bases left in between. Germline CDR1 SGHTA, CDR2 FQGNSA. CDR3 nucleotides: TGTGCCGCGAGGGTGGGTAATTCACCCCTCCACTTT. This sequence encodes CAARVGNSPLHF.

Ten or more counts support this clonotype. The chain couples TRBV11-2 to TRBJ1-4; tentatively, D is TRBD1 (5 bases). V shed 5 bases and J shed 8 bases, with 21 bases lying between them. This CDR3 has 16 residues. Germline CDR1 reads SGHAT; CDR2 reads FQNNGV. This CDR3 is CASSTLTEGAREKLFF. The DNA of the CDR3 is TGTGCCAGCAGCACCCTCACGGAAGGGGCTCGGGAAAAACTGTTTTTT.

Many counts were recorded for this clonotype. The chain links TRBV2 to TRBJ1-1; the D gene is possibly TRBD1 (5 bases). Trimming cost V 4 bases and J 3 bases, with 12 bases left between them. Germline V CDR1 and CDR2: SNHLY, FYNNEI. CDR3 length: 14 residues. CDR3: CASSAYRGDTEAFF. As DNA, the CDR3 is TGTGCCAGCAGTGCTTATCGGGGCGACACTGAAGCTTTCTTT.

This clonotype occurred a few times. The chain uses TRBV6-1 and TRBJ2-7; possibly TRBD2 for D (7 bases). The germline V gene has CDR1 MNHNS and CDR2 SASEGT. Trimming stripped 7 bases from V and 6 bases from J, with 19 bases between. The CDR3 totals 14 residues. This chain's CDR3 is CASTKGGGVIEQYF. The CDR3 coding sequence is TGTGCCAGCACAAAGGGAGGGGGAGTCATCGAGCAGTACTTC.

In the case of this clonotype: This may stem from a read error, because a much larger clone lies one nucleotide away. This chain links TRBV12-3 or TRBV12-4 with TRBJ2-5, with a possible D match to TRBD1 (5 bases). The CDR3 has 12 residues. The V and J ends lost 10 bases and 4 bases respectively, with 13 bases between them. The CDR3 loop reads CATRTFVETQYF. CDR3 coding DNA: TGTGCCACCAGGACATTTGTAGAGACCCAGTACTTC.

This clonotype was seen repeatedly, ten times or more. The chain is built from TRBV7-9 and TRBJ2-7; D ambiguous. The length of the CDR3 is 14 residues. Deletions cut 3 bases from V and 4 bases from J, with 13 bases between. CDR1 SEHNR and CDR2 FQNEAQ come from the germline V gene (reference sequence). Written as DNA, the CDR3 is TGTGCCAGCAGCTTCCCCGGGTTACAATACGAGCAGTACTTC. Its protein is CASSFPGLQYEQYF.

This sequence joins TRBV5-1 and TRBJ1-5, with D hard to call. V gave up 0 bases and J gave up 7 bases, with 14 bases separating them. Germline-derived CDR1 and CDR2 are SGHRS and YFSETQ. This CDR3 comprises 15 residues. CDR3 sequence (DNA): TGCGCCAGCAGCTTGGGTGGAGGTGCGGAACAGCCCCAGCATTTT. This sequence encodes CASSLGGGAEQPQHF.

The chain joins TRBV6-6 to TRBJ1-4; D is possibly TRBD1 (5 bases). CDR1 is MNHNY and CDR2 is SVGAGI in the germline V gene (reference sequence). The V gene lost 5 bases and the J gene lost 5 bases, with 12 bases spanning the gap. This CDR3 comprises 14 residues. The CDR3 here is CASSAGTLNEKLFF. The CDR3 bases are TGTGCCAGCAGTGCCGGGACCCTCAATGAAAAACTGTTTTTT.